Sequencing of this T cell receptor beta chain was carried out in a study of blood T cell repertoires in COVID-19. Study information: The United States, Italy and Spain were the sources of the acute and convalescent COVID-19 samples. T cells, B-cell-depleted T cells, or PBMCs supplied cDNA or gDNA.

In the original analysis: Amplifying reference gene primers gave estimates of nucleated cell counts. The repertoire was sequenced with immunoSEQ multiplex PCR; TCRdb's copy has only in-frame clones and lacks some. The V and J calls and clone size come from that table; D and trimming were worked out from the DNA. The sample holds 25,000 to 35,000 clones; under 80% are singletons and the top ten take around 7.9%. Trimming pared 4 bases from V and 3 bases from J, leaving 10 bases between. Germline V lookup: CDR1 SQVTM, CDR2 ANQGSEA. This CDR3 contains 13 residues. This clone was detected only once. The sequencing input was peripheral blood. This receptor was taken from a woman in her 70s with active or convalescent COVID-19. The genes are TRBV29-1 and TRBJ2-1; TRBD2 might be the D (6 bases). CDR3 residues: CSVGAGFYNEQFF. The CDR3 region has the DNA TGCAGCGTTGGTGCGGGATTCTACAATGAGCAGTTCTTC.